One sample yielded the 16 T cell receptor beta chains listed below, sequenced in a study of OX40 agonist ivuxolimab in advanced cancers. Here immunoSEQ multiplex PCR was the method, and the copy in TCRdb shows in-frame clones only, minus some. The data show around 72,000 clones, around 85% seen once. The starting material was CD4+ or CD8+ T cells sorted from blood, obtained in a trial of the OX40 agonist ivuxolimab. The source of these receptors is an adult with an advanced solid tumor such as melanoma, head and neck, liver or kidney cancer.

The V and J genes are TRBV5-1 and TRBJ2-3; D is unclear. The CDR3 runs 14 residues. The germline gives CDR1 SGHRS, CDR2 YFSETQ. Trimming took off 4 bases at V and 2 bases at J, with 11 bases between the two ends. CDR3 nucleotides: TGCGCCAGCAGCCCGCTTGGCAACACAGATACGCAGTATTTT. Its protein product is CASSPLGNTDTQYF.

A few counts support this clone. The V gene is TRBV5-1, the J gene TRBJ2-1; tentatively, D is TRBD1 or TRBD2 (5 bases each). The V end was cut by 6 bases, the J end by 6 bases, with 16 bases between. Germline values: CDR1 SGHRS, CDR2 YFSETQ. This CDR3 has 14 residues. As DNA, the CDR3 is TGCGCCAGCACCCGGGACGTGGAGAGCAATGAGCAGTTCTTC. Its translation: CASTRDVESNEQFF.

The V call is TRBV4-3, the J call TRBJ2-7, with 8 nucleotides matching TRBD2. Per the germline V gene, CDR1 is LGHNA and CDR2 is YSLEER. The ends lost 4 bases at V and 0 bases at J; junction bases unmatched: 5. CDR3 length: 15 amino acids. CDR3 bases: TGCGCCAGCAGCCCTAGCAGCGGGAGCTCCTACGAGCAGTACTTC. Its protein product is CASSPSSGSSYEQYF.

This clone was observed a handful of times. J is TRBJ2-2 and V is TRBV2; 12 nucleotides agree with TRBD1. V was pared by 7 bases and J by 6 bases, with 6 bases of the junction left unmatched. The CDR3 spans 15 residues. Germline values: CDR1 SNHLY, CDR2 FYNNEI. CDR3 in amino acids: CASTPGQGASGELFF. For the CDR3, the DNA is TGTGCCAGCACTCCGGGACAGGGGGCGTCCGGGGAGCTGTTTTTT.

The chain has TRBV6-5 and TRBJ1-1, with 9 nucleotides matching TRBD1. This CDR3 is built from 15 residues. Germline V CDR1 and CDR2: MNHEY, SVGAGI. Losses at the gene ends were 0 bases for V and 3 bases for J; bases not matched to a gene: 2. This CDR3 is CASSYSRQGDTEAFF. In DNA form, the CDR3 reads TGTGCCAGCAGTTACTCGAGACAGGGGGACACTGAAGCTTTCTTT.

A word on this clone: The junction departs from germline at one end; a sequencing error may be responsible. This chain joins TRBV20-1 and TRBJ1-1; D is undetermined. Germline V gene sequence: CDR1 DFQATT, CDR2 SNEGSKA (reference sequence). The CDR3 is 11 residues long. The CDR3 sequence: CSARENTEAFF. The CDR3 DNA sequence: TGCAGTGCCAGAGAGAACACTGAAGCTTTCTTT.

This chain uses TRBV9 with TRBJ1-3, with D tentatively TRBD1 (5 bases). The CDR3 has 16 residues. Germline CDR1 and CDR2: SGDLS and YYNGEE. The ends were cut back, 0 bases at V and 7 bases at J, with 17 bases in the middle. CDR3 DNA: TGTGCCAGCAGCGTAGACATTATTCAGGGCTGGAACACCATATATTTT. This gives the protein CASSVDIIQGWNTIYF.

V and J are TRBV6-6 and TRBJ1-2; D not resolved. The V gene lost 5 bases and the J gene lost 7 bases, with 17 bases spanning the gap. Germline CDR1 MNHNY, CDR2 SVGAGI (reference sequence). The CDR3 totals 14 residues. The CDR3 is CASSLGDGLRGYTF. The CDR3 DNA reads as TGTGCCAGCAGTCTTGGAGACGGACTACGTGGCTACACCTTC.

The rearrangement links TRBV7-8 to TRBJ2-1, with a tentative D call TRBD2 (6 bases). CDR1 is SGHVS and CDR2 is FQNEAQ in the germline V gene. The CDR3 runs to 16 residues. Trimming took off 0 bases at V and 4 bases at J, with 13 bases between the two ends. CDR3 sequence reads: CASSLAARTTYNEQFF. The CDR3 DNA follows: TGTGCCAGCAGCTTAGCGGCACGGACTACATACAATGAGCAGTTCTTC.

This sequence joins TRBV27 and TRBJ2-7; 7 bases are shared with TRBD1. CDR1 is MNHEY and CDR2 is SMNVEV in the germline V gene (reference sequence). Germline trimming cut 4 bases from V and 2 bases from J; bases unmatched to any gene: 5. The CDR3 contains 14 residues. Here the CDR3 DNA reads TGTGCCAGCAGTTCCTCAGGGGGTACCTACGAGCAGTACTTC. Amino acid sequence: CASSSSGGTYEQYF.

This sequence joins TRBV29-1 and TRBJ1-2, with a weak D call TRBD1 (5 bases). The germline V gene has CDR1 SQVTM and CDR2 ANQGSEA. The V and J ends lost 4 bases and 0 bases respectively, with 12 bases between them. The CDR3 length is 14 residues. The CDR3: CSVVYGAPNYGYTF. The CDR3 coding sequence is TGCAGCGTTGTCTACGGGGCGCCTAACTATGGCTACACCTTC.

This clone was seen just once. The chain is built from TRBV6-5 and TRBJ1-2, with 9 bases matching TRBD1. Germline CDR1 reads MNHEY; CDR2 reads SVGAGI. The CDR3 loop spans 14 amino acids. Trimming took 6 bases from V and 4 from J; bases not matched to a gene: 6. CDR3 residues: CASSRDRESYGYTF. The CDR3 bases are TGTGCCAGCAGCCGGGACAGGGAATCCTATGGCTACACCTTC.

This rearrangement joins TRBV11-2 to TRBJ1-1; D not resolved. This CDR3 is 12 amino acids long. The germline V and J ends were trimmed by 8 bases and 4 bases, with 11 bases remaining between them. Germline V gene sequence: CDR1 SGHAT, CDR2 FQNNGV. The CDR3 DNA reads TGTGCCAGCGCAAATTTAGGCACTGAAGCTTTCTTT. This gives the protein CASANLGTEAFF.

The CDR3 coding sequence is TGTGCCAGCAGTTCGCGTGCAAGGAAATACGGCTACACCTTC. This encodes CASSSRARKYGYTF. V gene TRBV27 combines with J gene TRBJ1-2; unclear D gene. The CDR3 runs 14 residues. V lost 4 bases and J 8 bases, leaving 17 bases between the germline ends. Germline V gives CDR1 MNHEY, CDR2 SMNVEV (reference sequence).

The genes are TRBV5-1 and TRBJ1-2; maybe TRBD1 (5 bases). Trimming left V 0 bases short and J 2 bases short, with 14 bases between. Per the germline V gene, CDR1 is SGHRS and CDR2 is YFSETQ. The CDR3 is 16 amino acids. CDR3 nucleotides: TGCGCCAGCAGCTTGGTCCCAGGGACTTCGAACTATGGCTACACCTTC. This gives the protein CASSLVPGTSNYGYTF.

The chain uses TRBV10-1 and TRBJ1-3; D might be TRBD1 (5 bases). Trimming removed 6 bases at V and 0 bases at J, with 15 bases between. Germline V gene data show CDR1 as WNHNN and CDR2 as SYGVQD (reference sequence). The CDR3 covers 16 residues. The CDR3 region has the DNA TGCGCCAGCAGCCGGGACTCACAAAACTCTGGAAACACCATATATTTT. Encoded protein: CASSRDSQNSGNTIYF.